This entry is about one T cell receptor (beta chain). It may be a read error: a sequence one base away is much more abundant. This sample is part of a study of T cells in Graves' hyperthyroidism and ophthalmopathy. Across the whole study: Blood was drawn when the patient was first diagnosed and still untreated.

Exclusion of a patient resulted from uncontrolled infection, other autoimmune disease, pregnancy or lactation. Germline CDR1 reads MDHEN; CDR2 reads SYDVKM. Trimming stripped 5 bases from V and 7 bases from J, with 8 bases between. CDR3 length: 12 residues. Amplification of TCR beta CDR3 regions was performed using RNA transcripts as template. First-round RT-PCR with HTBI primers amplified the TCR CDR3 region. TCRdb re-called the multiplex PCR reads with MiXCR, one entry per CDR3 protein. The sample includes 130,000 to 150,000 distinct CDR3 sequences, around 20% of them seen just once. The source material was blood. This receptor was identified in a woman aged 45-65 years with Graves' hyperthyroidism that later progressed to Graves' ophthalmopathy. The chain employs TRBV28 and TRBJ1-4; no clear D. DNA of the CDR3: TGTGCCAGCAGTCGGACGAGTGAAAAACTGTTTTTT. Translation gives CASSRTSEKLFF.